This record looks at one T cell receptor beta chain sequence and its context. In this sample, this clone turned up a few times. The target of this receptor is not known. Base qualities are not recorded, but no much larger clone differs from it by a single base. All of the isolated RNA was reverse transcribed with the High Capacity cDNA Reverse Transcription Kit, so expressed TCRB transcripts were sequenced. Deep immunoSEQ sequencing was performed on naive, central memory and regulatory T cell samples, with an average of roughly 3.6 million total reads per sample. Sorted cells were lysed in RLT buffer, and RNA was extracted using DNase-treated RNeasy Micro or Mini kits according to cell number. Each cell subset was processed separately to prevent cross-contamination, with patient and healthy donor samples processed together. The immunoSEQ multiplex PCR was used to amplify TCRB sequences from cDNA, generating 87-bp fragments that spanned the CDR3 region. Sequencing of the amplicons was performed on the Illumina HiSeq platform. Under the source paper's analysis protocol: Synthetic template baselines were used to correct PCR bias computationally, reads within Hamming distance 2 were collapsed, and singletons that could not be merged were discarded. By aligning reads against IMGT, V, D and J genes, CDR3 length, and insertions or deletions at six rearrangement sites were assigned. Within each subset, clonotype counts were normalized to the number of sorted cells before true diversity and Gini coefficients were calculated with the tcR R package. Repertoire sharing was quantified using the overlap coefficient calculated on TCRB nucleotide sequences. The table comes from immuneACCESS by way of TCRdb, which keeps in-frame sequences with V and J called. Part of the clones is missing from these tables; in studies checked, under half for an unresolved V gene and the rest for unknown reasons. D and trimming come from the DNA, and the V and J calls and clone size come from that table. The sample profile shows 310,000 or so clones; about a tenth of them were found once. The top ten constitute 0.9% to 1.1% of the sample.

The germline V gene (reference sequence) gives CDR1 as SGHNT and CDR2 as YYREEE. The CDR3 numbers 14 residues from cysteine through phenylalanine. Kept here is only the CDR3 DNA, which spans 42 bases and is read in frame from base 1. Here V drops 5 bases and J drops 4 bases, and the junction holds 3 bases not matched to any gene. The sample is drawn from a study of beta chain features in type 1 diabetes (dated by TCRdb to about 2018). Regarding the study in general: No differences in mean age, gender distribution, total cell number or subset yield were found between patients and healthy donors. A total of about 100,000,000 sorted cells were examined across all samples, and RNA yield correlated strongly with the number of cells per subset. The study compared the TCRB repertoires of sorted circulating CD4+ T cell subsets in recently diagnosed type 1 diabetes patients with those in matched healthy donors. Naive and central memory subsets were obtained from all 30 or so donors, but regulatory and stem cell-like memory subsets were isolated from only 8 patients and roughly eight healthy donors.

Each donor gave one peripheral blood draw, roughly 110 mL on average, collected into heparinised tubes. A BD FACSAria II was used to sort naive, central memory, regulatory and stem cell-like memory CD4+ T cells with a panel that included CD45RO, CCR7, CD25, CD127, CD95 and CD27. All sorted populations exceeded 98% purity. PBMCs were isolated right away by Lymphoprep density gradient centrifugation and were stained directly, without culture. To minimize batch effects, samples were stained and sorted in pairs, one healthy donor with one patient per experiment. What the authors observed across the whole study: Because cDNA was sequenced instead of genomic DNA, activated cells with high expression could be over-represented, although the groups did not differ in activation or CD3 levels. Naive, central memory and regulatory TCRB repertoires appeared more similar among patients than among healthy donors. Only small numbers of individuals were included in the HLA sub-analyses, which left unresolved whether HLA type had any influence on TCRB rearrangement. At VDJ recombination sites, type 1 diabetes patients had fewer insertions and more deleted nucleotides, which implies abnormalities in thymic rearrangement. In all four CD4+ subsets, TCRB CDR3 length was moderately but significantly shorter in type 1 diabetes patients. PCR might favor shorter templates, but patient and control samples were amplified and corrected together, so any skew would affect both groups equally.

Sequencing was done on a sample of central memory CD4+ T cells from blood. The clonotype comes from a man aged 25-45 years with type 1 diabetes. This chain is built from TRBV5-4 and TRBJ2-5; 12 central nucleotides agree with TRBD2. The DNA sequence is TGTGCCAGCAGACCTAGCGGGGGGGTAGAGACCCAGTACTTC. Protein translation: CASRPSGGVETQYF.